This T cell receptor (beta chain) was captured in a study of regulatory T cells in long-lasting Graves disease. Study-level findings and limits: The TCR repertoire of persistent Graves' patients was less diverse than that of newly diagnosed ones.

Germline V gene data show CDR1 as MGHRA and CDR2 as YSYEKL. Trimming shortened V by 0 bases and J by 1 base, and 20 bases separated the two germline ends. This CDR3 spans 19 amino acids. For this clonotype: Antigen specificity is unknown.

Time point denoted: newly diagnosed GD, antithyroid drugs for less than 3 months. Making the TCR library involved RNA that had been extracted from PBMCs. Arm-PCR of CDR3 regions and iRepertoire HTBI primers were the basis on which TCR beta libraries were built. Each CDR3 protein gets one entry after TCRdb re-called the multiplex PCR reads with MiXCR. Among a few hundred thousand distinct CDR3 sequences listed, 12% were seen once. This sample was also put to use in a study of T cells in Graves' hyperthyroidism and ophthalmopathy.

The rearrangement links TRBV4-1 to TRBJ2-3; no clear D. The origin of this receptor is a woman in her late teens or twenties with Graves disease. The specimen was peripheral blood mononuclear cells (PBMCs), collected at new diagnosis, from a patient treated with antithyroid drugs. CDR3 nucleotide sequence: TGCGCCAGCAGCCAAGAAATCCAGGATTGGGTTTATGGCACAGATACGCAGTATTTT. Protein: CASSQEIQDWVYGTDTQYF.